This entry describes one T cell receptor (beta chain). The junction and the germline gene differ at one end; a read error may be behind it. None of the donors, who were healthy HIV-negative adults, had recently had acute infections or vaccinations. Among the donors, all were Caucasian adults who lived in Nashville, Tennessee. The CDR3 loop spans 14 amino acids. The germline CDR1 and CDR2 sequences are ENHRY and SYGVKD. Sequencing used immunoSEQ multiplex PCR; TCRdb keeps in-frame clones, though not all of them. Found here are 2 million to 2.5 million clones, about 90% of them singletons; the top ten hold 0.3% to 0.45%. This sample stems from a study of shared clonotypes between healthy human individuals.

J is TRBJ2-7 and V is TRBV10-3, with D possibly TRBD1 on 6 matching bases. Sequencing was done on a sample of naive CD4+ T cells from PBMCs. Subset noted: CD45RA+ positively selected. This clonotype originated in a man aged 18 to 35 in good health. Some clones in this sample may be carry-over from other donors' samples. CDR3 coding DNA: TGTGCCAGCAGTGGGGACATAGGATACAGCGAGCAGTACTTC. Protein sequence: CASSGDIGYSEQYF.